One TCR beta chain is described in this entry. Germline-derived CDR1 and CDR2 are SGHRS and YFSETQ. With V trimmed by 2 bases and J by 10 bases, 11 bases remained unmatched. The CDR3 has 14 amino acids. The data were taken from a study of blood T cell repertoires in COVID-19. Only in-frame clones appear in the TCRdb table, and some are missing; sequencing was by immunoSEQ multiplex PCR. The repertoire holds roughly 50,000 clones, around 80% seen once, with 3% to 4% in the top ten. This chain connects TRBV5-1 to TRBJ1-2; the match to TRBD1 covers 7 bases. The source material was peripheral blood. This receptor was identified in a man aged 55 to 70 with acute or convalescent COVID-19. The CDR3 reads CASSLDRASPDYTF. DNA of the CDR3: TGCGCCAGCAGCTTAGACAGGGCCTCGCCGGACTACACCTTC. The variable domain in full, with the rest retrieved from reference TRBV5-1 and TRBJ1-2, is KAGVTQTPRYLIKTRGQQVTLSCSPISGHRSVSWYQQTPGQGLQFLFEYFSETQRNKGNFPGRFSGRQFSNSRSEMNVSTLELGDSALYLCASSLDRASPDYTFGSGTRLTVV.